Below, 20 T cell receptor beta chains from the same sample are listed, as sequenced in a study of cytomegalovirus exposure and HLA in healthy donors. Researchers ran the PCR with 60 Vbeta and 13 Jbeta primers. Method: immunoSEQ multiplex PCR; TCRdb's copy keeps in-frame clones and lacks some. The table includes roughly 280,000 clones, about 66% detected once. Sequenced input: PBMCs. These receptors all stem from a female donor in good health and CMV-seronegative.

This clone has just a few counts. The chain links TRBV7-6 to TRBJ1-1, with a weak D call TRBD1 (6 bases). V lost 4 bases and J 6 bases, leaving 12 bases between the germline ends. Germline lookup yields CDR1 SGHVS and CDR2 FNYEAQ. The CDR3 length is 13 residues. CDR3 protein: CASSYGDNAEAFF. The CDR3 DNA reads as TGTGCCAGCAGCTACGGGGACAACGCTGAAGCTTTCTTT.

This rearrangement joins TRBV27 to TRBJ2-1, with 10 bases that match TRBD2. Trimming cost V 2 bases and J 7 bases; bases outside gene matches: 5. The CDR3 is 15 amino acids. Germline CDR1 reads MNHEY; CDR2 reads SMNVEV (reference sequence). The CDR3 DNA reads TGTGCCAGCAGTTTACGAGCGGGAGGGCCTAATGAGCAGTTCTTC. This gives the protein CASSLRAGGPNEQFF.

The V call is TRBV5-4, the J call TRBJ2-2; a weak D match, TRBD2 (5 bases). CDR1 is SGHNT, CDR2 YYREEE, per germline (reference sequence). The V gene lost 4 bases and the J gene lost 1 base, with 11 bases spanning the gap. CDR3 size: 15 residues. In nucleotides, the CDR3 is TGTGCCAGCAGCCATCTGGCGGGGAACACCGGGGAGCTGTTTTTT. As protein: CASSHLAGNTGELFF.

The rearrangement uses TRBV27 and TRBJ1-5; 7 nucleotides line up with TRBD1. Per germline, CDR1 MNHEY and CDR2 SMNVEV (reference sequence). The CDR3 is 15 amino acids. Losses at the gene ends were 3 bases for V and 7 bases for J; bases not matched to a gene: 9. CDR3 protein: CASSLRGRGGQPQHF. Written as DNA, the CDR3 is TGTGCCAGCAGTTTGAGGGGGCGAGGGGGACAGCCCCAGCATTTT.

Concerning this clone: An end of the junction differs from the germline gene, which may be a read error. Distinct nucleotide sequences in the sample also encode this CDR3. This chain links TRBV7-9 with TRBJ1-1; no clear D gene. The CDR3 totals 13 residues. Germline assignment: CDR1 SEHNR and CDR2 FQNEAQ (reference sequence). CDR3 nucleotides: TGTTCCAGCAGCTTAGGGCAGAACACTGAAGCTTTCTTT. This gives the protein CSSSLGQNTEAFF. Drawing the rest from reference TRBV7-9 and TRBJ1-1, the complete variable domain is DTGVSQNPRHKITKRGQNVTFRCDPISEHNRLYWYRQTLGQGPEFLTYFQNEAQLEKSRLLSDRFSAERPKGSFSTLEIQRTEQGDSAMYLCSSSLGQNTEAFFGQGTRLTVV.

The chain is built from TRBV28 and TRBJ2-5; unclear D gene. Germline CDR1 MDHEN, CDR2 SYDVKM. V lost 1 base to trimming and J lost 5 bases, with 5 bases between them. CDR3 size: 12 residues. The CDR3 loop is CASSLSRETQYF. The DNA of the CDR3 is TGTGCCAGCAGTTTATCCCGGGAGACCCAGTACTTC.

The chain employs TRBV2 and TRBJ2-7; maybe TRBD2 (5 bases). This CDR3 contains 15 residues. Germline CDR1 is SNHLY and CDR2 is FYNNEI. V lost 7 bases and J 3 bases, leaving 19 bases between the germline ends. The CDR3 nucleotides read TGTGCCAGCACCCCGGCGGGTGGACGAGGCTACGAGCAGTACTTC. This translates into CASTPAGGRGYEQYF.

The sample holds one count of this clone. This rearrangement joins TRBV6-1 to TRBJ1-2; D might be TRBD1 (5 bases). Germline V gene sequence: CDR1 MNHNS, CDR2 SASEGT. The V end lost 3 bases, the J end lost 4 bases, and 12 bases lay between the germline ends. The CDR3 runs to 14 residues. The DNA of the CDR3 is TGTGCCAGCAGTGATGGTCAGGGTAGCTATGGCTACACCTTC. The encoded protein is CASSDGQGSYGYTF.

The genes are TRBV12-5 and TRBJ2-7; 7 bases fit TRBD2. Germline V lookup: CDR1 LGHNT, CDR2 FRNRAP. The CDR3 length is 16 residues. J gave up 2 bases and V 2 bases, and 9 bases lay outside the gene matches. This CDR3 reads CASGLTLAGNAYEQYF. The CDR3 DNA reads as TGTGCTAGTGGTTTGACGTTAGCGGGTAACGCCTACGAGCAGTACTTC.

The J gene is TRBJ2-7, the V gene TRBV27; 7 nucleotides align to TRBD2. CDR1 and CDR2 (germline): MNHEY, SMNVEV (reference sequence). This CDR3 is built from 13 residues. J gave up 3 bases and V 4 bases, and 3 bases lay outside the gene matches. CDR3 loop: CASSSAGVYEQYF. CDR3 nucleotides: TGTGCCAGCAGTTCCGCGGGGGTCTACGAGCAGTACTTC.

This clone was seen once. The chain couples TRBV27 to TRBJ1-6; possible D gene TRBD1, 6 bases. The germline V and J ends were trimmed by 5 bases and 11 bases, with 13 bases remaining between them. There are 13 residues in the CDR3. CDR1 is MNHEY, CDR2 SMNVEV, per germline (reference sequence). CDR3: CASSAVQGAPLHF. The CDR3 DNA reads TGTGCCAGCAGTGCGGTACAGGGAGCACCCCTCCACTTT.

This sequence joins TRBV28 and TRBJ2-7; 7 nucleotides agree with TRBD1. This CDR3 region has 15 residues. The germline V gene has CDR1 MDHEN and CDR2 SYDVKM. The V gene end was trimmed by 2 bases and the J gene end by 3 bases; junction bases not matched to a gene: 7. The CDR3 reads CASSLPSGQYYEQYF. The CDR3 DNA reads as TGTGCCAGCAGTTTACCCTCGGGACAGTACTACGAGCAGTACTTC. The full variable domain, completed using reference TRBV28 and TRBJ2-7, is DVKVTQSSRYLVKRTGEKVFLECVQDMDHENMFWYRQDPGLGLRLIYFSYDVKMKEKGDIPEGYSVSREKKERFSLILESASTNQTSMYLCASSLPSGQYYEQYFGPGTRLTVT.

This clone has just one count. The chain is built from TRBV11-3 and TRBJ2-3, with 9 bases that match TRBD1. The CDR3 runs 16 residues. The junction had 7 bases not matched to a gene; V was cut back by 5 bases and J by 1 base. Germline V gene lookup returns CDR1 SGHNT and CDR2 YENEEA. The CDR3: CASSLRTGDRTDTQYF. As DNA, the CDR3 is TGTGCCAGCAGCCTACGGACAGGGGATCGCACAGATACGCAGTATTTT.

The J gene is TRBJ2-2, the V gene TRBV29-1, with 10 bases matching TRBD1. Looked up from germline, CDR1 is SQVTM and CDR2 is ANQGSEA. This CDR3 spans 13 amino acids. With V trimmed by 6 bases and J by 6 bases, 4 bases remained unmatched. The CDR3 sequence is CSVRTGGAGELFF. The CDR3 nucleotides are TGCAGCGTGAGGACAGGGGGAGCCGGGGAGCTGTTTTTT.

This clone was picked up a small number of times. In DNA form, the CDR3 reads TGTGCCAGCAGCGTAGATGGGACTAGCGGGCGATACGAGCAGTACTTC. Amino acids: CASSVDGTSGRYEQYF. The V gene is TRBV9, the J gene TRBJ2-7; the match to TRBD2 covers 12 bases. The CDR3 is 16 residues long. Per the germline V gene, CDR1 is SGDLS and CDR2 is YYNGEE. V shed 0 bases and J 4 bases; nucleotides not matched to a gene: 5. The full variable domain, completed using reference TRBV9 and TRBJ2-7, is DSGVTQTPKHLITATGQRVTLRCSPRSGDLSVYWYQQSLDQGLQFLIQYYNGEERAKGNILERFSAQQFPDLHSELNLSSLELGDSALYFCASSVDGTSGRYEQYFGPGTRLTVT.

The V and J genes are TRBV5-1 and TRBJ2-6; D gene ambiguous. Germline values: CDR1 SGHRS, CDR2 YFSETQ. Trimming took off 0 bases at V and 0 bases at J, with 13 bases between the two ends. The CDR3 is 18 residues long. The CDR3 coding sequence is TGCGCCAGCAGCTTGGCAGTCTCCCCAAGCTCTGGGGCCAACGTCCTGACTTTC. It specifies CASSLAVSPSSGANVLTF.

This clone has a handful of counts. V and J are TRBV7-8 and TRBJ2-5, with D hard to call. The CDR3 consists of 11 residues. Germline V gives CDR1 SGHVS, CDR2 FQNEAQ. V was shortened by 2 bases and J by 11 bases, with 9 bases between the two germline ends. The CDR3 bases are TGTGCCAGCAGCTTAATTGCGTTGCAGTACTTC. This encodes CASSLIALQYF.

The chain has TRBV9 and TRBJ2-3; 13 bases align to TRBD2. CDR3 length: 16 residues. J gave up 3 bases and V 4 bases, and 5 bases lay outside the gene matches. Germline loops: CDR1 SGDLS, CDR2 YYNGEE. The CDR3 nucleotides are TGTGCCAGCAGCCCGGGACTAGCGGGAACTACAGATACGCAGTATTTT. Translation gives CASSPGLAGTTDTQYF.

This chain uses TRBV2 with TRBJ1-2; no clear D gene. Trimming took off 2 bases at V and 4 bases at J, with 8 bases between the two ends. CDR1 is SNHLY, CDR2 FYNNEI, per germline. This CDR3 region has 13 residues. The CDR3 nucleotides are TGTGCCAGCAGTGAACGACTGGGCTATGGCTACACCTTC. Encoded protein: CASSERLGYGYTF.

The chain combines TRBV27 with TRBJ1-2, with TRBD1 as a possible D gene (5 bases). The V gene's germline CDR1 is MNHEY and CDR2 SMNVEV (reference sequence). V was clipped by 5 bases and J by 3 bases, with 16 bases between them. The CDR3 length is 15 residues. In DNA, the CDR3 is TGTGCCAGCAGTCCCCGCGGGGGAGGACACTATGGCTACACCTTC. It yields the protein CASSPRGGGHYGYTF.